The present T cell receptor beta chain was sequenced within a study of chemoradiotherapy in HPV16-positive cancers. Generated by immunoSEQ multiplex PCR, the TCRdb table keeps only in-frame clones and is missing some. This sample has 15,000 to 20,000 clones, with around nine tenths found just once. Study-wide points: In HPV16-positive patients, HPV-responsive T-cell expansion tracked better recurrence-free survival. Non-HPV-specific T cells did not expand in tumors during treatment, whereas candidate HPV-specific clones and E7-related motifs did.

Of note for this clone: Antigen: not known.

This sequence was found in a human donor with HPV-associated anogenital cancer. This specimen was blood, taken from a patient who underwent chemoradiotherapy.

CDR3 region: CASSQIQGAYYEQYF. The DNA for the CDR3 is TGTGCCAGCAGTCAAATACAGGGGGCTTACTACGAGCAGTACTTC. This sequence joins TRBV28 and TRBJ2-7, with 9 nucleotides matching TRBD1. The V and J ends lost 5 bases and 3 bases, in that order; junction bases with no gene match: 8. Germline-derived CDR1 and CDR2 are MDHEN and SYDVKM. The CDR3 runs 15 residues.